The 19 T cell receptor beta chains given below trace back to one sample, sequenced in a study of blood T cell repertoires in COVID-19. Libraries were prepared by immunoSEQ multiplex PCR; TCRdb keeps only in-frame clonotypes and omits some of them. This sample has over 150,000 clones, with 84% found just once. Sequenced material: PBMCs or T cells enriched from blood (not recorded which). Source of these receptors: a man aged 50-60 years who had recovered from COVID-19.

CDR3 sequence (DNA): TGTGCCAGCAGCCTAGGGACAGGGAGGACGTATGGCTACACCTTC. Its translation: CASSLGTGRTYGYTF. The chain has TRBV5-6 and TRBJ1-2; TRBD1 aligns across 9 bases. CDR3 length equals 15 residues. Germline V gene sequence: CDR1 SGHDT, CDR2 YYEEEE. The V gene end was trimmed by 4 bases and the J gene end by 5 bases; junction bases not matched to a gene: 9.

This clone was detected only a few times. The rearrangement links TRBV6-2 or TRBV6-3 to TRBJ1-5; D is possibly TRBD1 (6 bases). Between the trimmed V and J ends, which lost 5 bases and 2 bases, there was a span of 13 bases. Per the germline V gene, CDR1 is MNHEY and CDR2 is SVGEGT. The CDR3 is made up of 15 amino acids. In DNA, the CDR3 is TGTGCCAGCAGTCCAGGGGTGTCGGGCAATCAGCCCCAGCATTTT. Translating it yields CASSPGVSGNQPQHF.

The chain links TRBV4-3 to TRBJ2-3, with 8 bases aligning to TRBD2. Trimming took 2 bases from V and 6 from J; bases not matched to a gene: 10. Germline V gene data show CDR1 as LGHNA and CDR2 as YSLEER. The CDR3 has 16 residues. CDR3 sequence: CASSQSGAGVEDTQYF. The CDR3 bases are TGCGCCAGCAGCCAATCGGGAGCGGGGGTTGAGGATACGCAGTATTTT.

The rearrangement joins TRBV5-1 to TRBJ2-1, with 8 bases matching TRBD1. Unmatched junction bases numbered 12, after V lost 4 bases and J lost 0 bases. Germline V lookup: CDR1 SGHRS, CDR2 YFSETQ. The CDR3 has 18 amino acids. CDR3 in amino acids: CASSGRSNRGSSYNEQFF. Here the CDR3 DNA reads TGCGCCAGCAGCGGACGATCCAACAGGGGGAGCTCCTACAATGAGCAGTTCTTC.

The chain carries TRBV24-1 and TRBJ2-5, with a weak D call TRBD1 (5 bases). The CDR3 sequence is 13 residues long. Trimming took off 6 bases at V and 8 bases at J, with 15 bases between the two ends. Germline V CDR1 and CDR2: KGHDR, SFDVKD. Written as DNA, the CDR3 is TGTGCCACCAGTCAACCCCCCGACAGTACCCAGTACTTC. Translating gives CATSQPPDSTQYF.

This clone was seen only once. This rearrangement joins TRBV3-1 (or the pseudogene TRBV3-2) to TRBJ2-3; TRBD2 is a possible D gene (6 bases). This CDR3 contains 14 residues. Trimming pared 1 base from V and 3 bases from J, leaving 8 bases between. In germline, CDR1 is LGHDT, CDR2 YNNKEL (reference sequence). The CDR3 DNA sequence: TGTGCCAGCAGCCAAGCGGGGGTAACAGATACGCAGTATTTT. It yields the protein CASSQAGVTDTQYF.

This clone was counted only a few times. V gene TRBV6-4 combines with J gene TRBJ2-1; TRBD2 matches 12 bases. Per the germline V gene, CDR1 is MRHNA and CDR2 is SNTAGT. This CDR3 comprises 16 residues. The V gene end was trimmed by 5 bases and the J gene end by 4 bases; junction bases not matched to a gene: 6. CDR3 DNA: TGTGCCAGCAGTCCCAGACTAGCGGGGGCTTACAATGAGCAGTTCTTC. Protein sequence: CASSPRLAGAYNEQFF.

The CDR3 DNA is TGTGCCAGCAGCCCCGGGGGGGGCGCGTCAGAGACCCAGTACTTC. Translation gives CASSPGGGASETQYF. The gene calls are TRBV14 and TRBJ2-5, with 8 bases lining up with TRBD2. Trimming removed 4 bases from V and 4 bases from J; junction bases left unmatched: 8. Germline loops: CDR1 SGHDN, CDR2 FVKESK. The CDR3 runs to 15 residues. Looking up the rest from reference TRBV14 and TRBJ2-5 gives the full variable domain: EAGVTQFPSHSVIEKGQTVTLRCDPISGHDNLYWYRRVMGKEIKFLLHFVKESKQDESGMPNNRFLAERTGGTYSTLKVQPAELEDSGVYFCASSPGGGASETQYFGPGTRLLVL.

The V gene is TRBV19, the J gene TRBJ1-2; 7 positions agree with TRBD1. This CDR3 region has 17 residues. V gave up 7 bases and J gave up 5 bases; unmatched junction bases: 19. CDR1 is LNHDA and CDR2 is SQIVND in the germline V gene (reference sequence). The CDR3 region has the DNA TGTGCCAGTACCCAATCGACAGGGAGCAAGCTAATGTATGGCTACACCTTC. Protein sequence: CASTQSTGSKLMYGYTF.

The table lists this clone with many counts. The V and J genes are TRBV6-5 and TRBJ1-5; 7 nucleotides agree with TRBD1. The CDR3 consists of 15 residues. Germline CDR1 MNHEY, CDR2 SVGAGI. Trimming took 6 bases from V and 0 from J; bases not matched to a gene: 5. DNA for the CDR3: TGTGCCAGCAGGATGACAGGGTCTAGCAATCAGCCCCAGCATTTT. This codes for CASRMTGSSNQPQHF.

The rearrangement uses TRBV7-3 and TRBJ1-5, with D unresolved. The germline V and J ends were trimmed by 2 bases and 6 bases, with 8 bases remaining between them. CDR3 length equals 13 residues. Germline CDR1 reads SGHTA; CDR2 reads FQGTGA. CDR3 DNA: TGTGCCAGCAGCTTAGATTTCAGTCAGCCCCAGCATTTT. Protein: CASSLDFSQPQHF.

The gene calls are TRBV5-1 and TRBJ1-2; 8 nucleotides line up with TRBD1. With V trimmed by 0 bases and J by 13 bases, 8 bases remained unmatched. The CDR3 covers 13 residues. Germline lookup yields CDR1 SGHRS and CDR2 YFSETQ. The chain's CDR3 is CASSLAGQDFFTF. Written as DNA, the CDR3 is TGCGCCAGCAGCTTGGCGGGACAGGATTTCTTCACCTTC.

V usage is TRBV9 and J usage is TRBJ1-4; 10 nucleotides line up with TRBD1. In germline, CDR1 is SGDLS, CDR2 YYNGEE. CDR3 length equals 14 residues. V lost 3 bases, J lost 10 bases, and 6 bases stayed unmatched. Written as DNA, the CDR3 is TGTGCCAGCAGCGCGGGACAGGGGACCGGAAAACTGTTTTTT. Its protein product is CASSAGQGTGKLFF. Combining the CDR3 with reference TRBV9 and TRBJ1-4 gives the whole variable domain DSGVTQTPKHLITATGQRVTLRCSPRSGDLSVYWYQQSLDQGLQFLIQYYNGEERAKGNILERFSAQQFPDLHSELNLSSLELGDSALYFCASSAGQGTGKLFFGSGTQLSVL.

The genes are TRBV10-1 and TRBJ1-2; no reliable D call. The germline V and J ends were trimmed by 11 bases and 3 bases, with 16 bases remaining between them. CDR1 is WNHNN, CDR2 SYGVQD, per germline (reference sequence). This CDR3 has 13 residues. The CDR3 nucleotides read TGCGCCCACCCCAGGAGCGGCTACTATGGCTACACCTTC. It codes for CAHPRSGYYGYTF.

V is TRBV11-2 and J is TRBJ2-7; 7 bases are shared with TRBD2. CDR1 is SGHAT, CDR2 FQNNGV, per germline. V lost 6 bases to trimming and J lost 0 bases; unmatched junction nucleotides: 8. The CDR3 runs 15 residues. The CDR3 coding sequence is TGTGCCAGCAGAGGGTTTCGGGGGGTCTCCTACGAGCAGTACTTC. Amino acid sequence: CASRGFRGVSYEQYF. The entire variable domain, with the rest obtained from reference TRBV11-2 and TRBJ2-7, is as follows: EAGVAQSPRYKIIEKRQSVAFWCNPISGHATLYWYQQILGQGPKLLIQFQNNGVVDDSQLPKDRFSAERLKGVDSTLKIQPAKLEDSAVYLCASRGFRGVSYEQYFGPGTRLTVT.

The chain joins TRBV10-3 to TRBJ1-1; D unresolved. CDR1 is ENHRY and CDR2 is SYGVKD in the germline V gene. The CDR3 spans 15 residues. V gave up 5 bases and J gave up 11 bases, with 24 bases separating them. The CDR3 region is CAISTDASPSGEAFF. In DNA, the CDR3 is TGTGCCATCAGTACCGACGCCTCCCCCTCGGGTGAGGCTTTCTTT.

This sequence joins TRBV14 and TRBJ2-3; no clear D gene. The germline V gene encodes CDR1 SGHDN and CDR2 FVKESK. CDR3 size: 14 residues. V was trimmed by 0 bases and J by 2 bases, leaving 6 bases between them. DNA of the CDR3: TGTGCCAGCAGCCAAGATCTAGTCACAGATACGCAGTATTTT. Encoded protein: CASSQDLVTDTQYF.

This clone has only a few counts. The CDR3 DNA follows: TGTGCCAGCTCACCTTCAGGGGCAGGTGAAAAACTGTTTTTT. Translated: CASSPSGAGEKLFF. This sequence joins TRBV18 and TRBJ1-4; TRBD1 might be the D (6 bases). The CDR3 covers 14 residues. The germline V gene encodes CDR1 KGHSH and CDR2 LQKENI. Between the trimmed V and J ends, which lost 3 bases and 7 bases, there was a span of 12 bases.

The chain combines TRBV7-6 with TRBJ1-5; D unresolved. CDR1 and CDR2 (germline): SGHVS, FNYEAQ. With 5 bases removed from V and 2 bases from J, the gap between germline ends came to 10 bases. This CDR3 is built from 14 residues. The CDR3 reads CASSAPGGNQPQHF. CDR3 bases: TGTGCCAGCAGCGCGCCGGGAGGCAATCAGCCCCAGCATTTT.